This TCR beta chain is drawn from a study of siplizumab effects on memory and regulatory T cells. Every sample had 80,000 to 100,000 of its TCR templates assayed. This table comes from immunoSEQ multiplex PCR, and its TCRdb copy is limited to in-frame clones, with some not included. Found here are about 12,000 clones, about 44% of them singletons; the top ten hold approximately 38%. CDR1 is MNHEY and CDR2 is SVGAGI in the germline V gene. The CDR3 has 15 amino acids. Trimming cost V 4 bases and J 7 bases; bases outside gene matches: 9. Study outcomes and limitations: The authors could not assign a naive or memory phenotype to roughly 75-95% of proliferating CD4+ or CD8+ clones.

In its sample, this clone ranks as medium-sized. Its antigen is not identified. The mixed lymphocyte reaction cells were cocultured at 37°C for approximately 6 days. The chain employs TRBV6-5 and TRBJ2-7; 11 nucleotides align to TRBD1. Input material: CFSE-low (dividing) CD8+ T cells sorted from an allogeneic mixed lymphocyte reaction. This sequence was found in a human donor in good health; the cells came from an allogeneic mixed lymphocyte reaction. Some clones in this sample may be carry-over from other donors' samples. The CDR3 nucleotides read TGTGCCAGCAGTTTCGGGACAGGGGGGTTTGTAGAGCAGTACTTC. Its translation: CASSFGTGGFVEQYF.